This T cell receptor (beta chain) was sequenced for a study of regulatory and conventional T cells in RAG deficiency. Libraries were prepared by immunoSEQ multiplex PCR; TCRdb keeps only in-frame clonotypes and omits some of them. The sample lists tens of thousands of clones, approximately 90% occurring once. Genomic DNA came from blood regulatory T cells gated CD4+ CD25-high CD127-low. The sample was also linked to a second study, of regulatory T cells. From that report: Amplification used 52 TRBV primers and 13 TRBJ primers.

The source of this sequence is a human donor in good health. Sequenced input: Tregs sorted from blood.

CDR3 protein: CASSFRLQVRGYNEAFF. The CDR3 nucleotides are TGTGCCAGCAGTTTTAGGCTACAGGTCAGGGGGTATAATGAAGCTTTCTTT. The rearrangement uses TRBV27 and TRBJ1-1; 7 bases are a match to TRBD1. The CDR3 totals 17 residues. Trimming at V came to 3 bases and at J to 7 bases, leaving 17 bases not matched to a gene. Looked up from germline, CDR1 is MNHEY and CDR2 is SMNVEV (reference sequence).